These 5 T cell receptor beta chains came from one sample sequenced in a study of patients and donors after allogeneic stem cell transplantation. A single record per CDR3 protein comes from TCRdb applying MiXCR to the RT-PCR reads. The data show 900,000 to 1,000,000 distinct CDR3 sequences, approximately 19% seen once. Sequencing used blood, either unsorted or a sorted T cell fraction (not recorded which). The receptor source for this set is a human donor who was either an allogeneic HSCT recipient or a stem cell or donor lymphocyte infusion donor (not recorded which). It is not recorded whose cells these are; they may come from a transplant donor.

This clonotype has just a few counts. The CDR3 does not close with the conserved phenylalanine or tryptophan, likely indicating a read error. The DNA is omitted, as the CDR3 cannot be located on it reliably, and the CDR3 follows TCRdb's listing. The V gene is TRBV29-1, the J gene TRBJ1-1; the table's D call of TRBD1 was not tested on the DNA. Both ends counted, the CDR3 spans 10 residues. Looked up from germline, CDR1 is SQVTM and CDR2 is ANQGSEA. CDR3 amino acids: CSVGDRGFSS.

This clonotype was counted at least ten times. This CDR3 reads CASSLEDRSYGYTF. The DNA for the CDR3 is TGCGCCAGCAGCTTGGAGGACAGGTCGTATGGCTACACCTTC. The chain is built from TRBV5-1 and TRBJ1-2; TRBD1 aligns across 7 bases. This CDR3 spans 14 amino acids. Trimming took 0 bases from V and 5 from J; bases not matched to a gene: 4. Germline CDR1 is SGHRS and CDR2 is YFSETQ.

J is TRBJ1-3 and V is TRBV3-1; 9 bases fit TRBD1. The CDR3 spans 18 residues. V dropped 1 base and J dropped 3; count of bases not matched to a gene: 10. Germline values: CDR1 LGHDT, CDR2 YNNKEL (reference sequence). The CDR3 region has the DNA TGTGCCAGCAGCCAAGCCGTTCGGGACAGGGCAGGTGGAAACACCATATATTTT. Amino acids: CASSQAVRDRAGGNTIYF.

The chain joins TRBV6-6 to TRBJ1-2; 7 bases are a match to TRBD1. Germline values: CDR1 MNHNY, CDR2 SVGAGI (reference sequence). The CDR3 is made up of 13 amino acids. The J segment lost 4 bases and the V segment lost 7 bases, leaving 6 bases of the junction unmatched. CDR3 residues: CASNAGGGYGYTF. In DNA, the CDR3 is TGTGCCAGCAACGCAGGGGGAGGCTATGGCTACACCTTC.

This clonotype was detected once. Possible read error: a much larger clone is one base away. V gene TRBV12-3 or TRBV12-4 combines with J gene TRBJ2-1; tentatively, D is TRBD2 (6 bases). This CDR3 is 15 amino acids long. The CDR3 region is CASSFRESSYNGQFF. CDR3 in DNA: TGTGCCAGCAGTTTCCGGGAGAGCTCCTACAATGGGCAGTTCTTC.